A single T cell receptor (beta chain) is shown here with its context. Autoimmune disease history or systemic immunosuppression disqualified patients. The sample belongs to a study of OX40 agonist ivuxolimab in advanced cancers. Study-wide background: Ivuxolimab, an antibody acting as an agonist of OX40 (CD134), was used to treat patients.

Assay used: immunoSEQ multiplex PCR; TCRdb lists only in-frame clones, some missing. The sample lists approximately 49,000 clones; roughly 84% were seen once. The sequencing used CD4+ or CD8+ T cells sorted from blood, collected in a trial of the OX40 agonist ivuxolimab. The source of this sequence is an adult with an advanced solid tumor such as melanoma, head and neck, liver or kidney cancer.

CDR3 protein: CASSRSRSGETQYF. In nucleotides, the CDR3 is TGTGCCAGCAGCAGGAGCAGGTCCGGGGAGACCCAGTACTTC. The chain employs TRBV7-3 and TRBJ2-5; unclear D gene. CDR1 SGHTA and CDR2 FQGTGA come from the germline V gene. This CDR3 spans 14 amino acids. V lost 5 bases, J lost 5 bases, and 15 bases lay in between.